This T cell receptor beta chain was captured by sequencing in a study of CD8 T cells in Susac syndrome. General study findings and limits: It was acknowledged by the study that relatively few individuals were included in its TCR sequencing and HLA analysis. There were around 15 Susac-specific public clones in total CD8+ repertoires and several in CD8+ TEMRA repertoires.

With random hexamers, reverse transcription was performed on about 0.5 to 1 ug of RNA. TCRdb reprocessed the immunoSEQ multiplex PCR reads via MiXCR and lists one record per CDR3 protein. The table lists about 190,000 distinct CDR3 sequences, 95% of them singletons. TCR beta was sequenced from blood CD8+ and CD4+ T cells. As regards this clonotype: Its antigen is still unknown.

Trimming took 3 bases from V and 6 from J; bases not matched to a gene: 11. The CDR3 is made up of 16 amino acids. The germline V gene encodes CDR1 SGDLS and CDR2 YYNGEE. This sequence was found in a human donor with Susac syndrome. The chain recombines TRBV9 with TRBJ2-3; 9 nucleotides align to TRBD2. Sequences were obtained from CD8+ T cells from PBMCs. The CDR3 DNA reads TGTGCCAGCAGCGCGGGAGCGGGGGGACTAAGGGATACGCAGTATTTT. Encoded protein: CASSAGAGGLRDTQYF.